These 14 T cell receptor beta chains were sequenced from one sample in a study of molecular identifiers for immune sequencing clone quantification (dated by TCRdb to the late 2010s). Library creation used PCR. The sequencer listed for this sample is NextSeq 500. Using fastp trimming at Q25 and MiXCR clonotype assembly, TCRdb reanalyzed the public sequencing data and kept in-frame beta chains. Identical CDR3 protein sequences are pooled into one entry, listed with their most common genes and DNA. This sample gives hundreds of thousands of distinct CDR3 sequences in total; roughly 24% of them show up just once. The top ten constitute 0.65% to 0.95% of the sample. The sample comprised naive CD8+ T cells from blood, with Jurkat cell RNA spiked in. The meaning of the sample's cell subset or site label: FACS-sorted CD8+CD4-CCR7+CD45RA+ naive T cells. These receptors all come from a human donor in good health. Some libraries in this study had Jurkat cell RNA spiked in.

This clonotype was counted only a few times. This chain links TRBV30 with TRBJ2-3; 11 bases are shared with TRBD2. The V gene's germline CDR1 is GTSNPN and CDR2 SVGIG (reference sequence). This CDR3 has 15 residues. V shed 2 bases and J 3 bases; nucleotides not matched to a gene: 4. CDR3 residues: CAWSITSGSTDTQYF. CDR3 nucleotides: TGTGCCTGGAGTATTACTAGCGGGAGTACAGATACGCAGTATTTT.

Concerning this clonotype: A clone one base away is much larger, so this may be a read error. V usage is TRBV7-9 and J usage is TRBJ2-7; D assignment may be TRBD1 or TRBD2 (5 bases each). The germline CDR1 and CDR2 sequences are SEHNR and FQNEAQ (reference sequence). The CDR3 sequence is 16 residues long. This chain's CDR3 is CASSPSRAPAGYAQYF. The CDR3 DNA reads as TGTGCCAGCAGCCCCAGCAGGGCGCCCGCGGGTTACGCGCAGTACTTC.

This clonotype was counted at least ten times. This chain links TRBV7-9 with TRBJ2-7, with D maybe TRBD2 (6 bases). This CDR3 comprises 13 residues. Germline loops: CDR1 SEHNR, CDR2 FQNEAQ (reference sequence). With 4 bases removed from V and 0 bases from J, the gap between germline ends came to 7 bases. The CDR3 sequence is CASSSAGSYEQYF. CDR3 DNA sequence: TGTGCCAGCAGCTCAGCGGGCTCCTACGAGCAGTACTTC.

V gene TRBV10-3 combines with J gene TRBJ2-5; D perhaps matches TRBD2 (5 bases). CDR3 length: 13 residues. V lost 3 bases and J 10 bases, leaving 15 bases between the germline ends. Germline V gives CDR1 ENHRY, CDR2 SYGVKD. The CDR3 spells CAISESLERDQYF. CDR3 in DNA: TGTGCCATCAGTGAATCTTTAGAGAGGGACCAGTACTTC.

V gene TRBV4-3 combines with J gene TRBJ1-5, with a possible D match to TRBD1 (5 bases). V dropped 0 bases and J dropped 9 bases, with 15 bases sitting between them. Germline loops: CDR1 LGHNA, CDR2 YSLEER. The CDR3 totals 15 residues. In nucleotides, the CDR3 is TGCGCCAGCAGCCAAGATCCCCGGGGCGCTAGGCCCCAGCATTTT. This encodes CASSQDPRGARPQHF.

Note on this clonotype: Since no conserved phenylalanine or tryptophan closes the CDR3, a read error is the likely cause. The chain links TRBV7-8 to TRBJ1-4; D remains ambiguous. V was clipped by 0 bases and J by 8 bases, with 7 bases between them. Germline CDR1 SGHVS, CDR2 FQNEAQ. The CDR3 has 13 amino acids. The CDR3: CASSLAEQEKLFS. The CDR3 coding sequence is TGTGCCAGCAGCTTAGCGGAACAAGAAAAACTGTTTTCT.

This rearrangement joins TRBV6-5 to TRBJ1-1; no reliable D call. The V gene's germline CDR1 is MNHEY and CDR2 SVGAGI. The CDR3 contains 13 residues. Trimming removed 0 bases at V and 7 bases at J, with 9 bases between. CDR3 coding DNA: TGTGCCAGCAGTTACTCTGGCCCTCATGAAGCTTTCTTT. Translating it yields CASSYSGPHEAFF.

Turning to this clonotype: A much larger clone lies a single base off, so this may be a read error. Here the CDR3 DNA reads TGTGCCAGCAGTTCAGGCAGGGAGGGCTACACCTTC. Translated: CASSSGREGYTF. The V call is TRBV12-3 or TRBV12-4, the J call TRBJ1-2, with D possibly TRBD1 on 5 matching bases. CDR3 size: 12 residues. Trimming stripped 4 bases from V and 8 bases from J, with 11 bases between.

This clonotype showed up many times. J is TRBJ1-1 and V is TRBV27, with 11 bases matching TRBD1. V lost 6 bases, J lost 2 bases, and 5 bases stayed unmatched. Germline assignment: CDR1 MNHEY and CDR2 SMNVEV (reference sequence). CDR3 length: 15 residues. CDR3 coding DNA: TGTGCCAGCAGCTCCGGGACAGGGGGTAACACTGAAGCTTTCTTT. Its translation: CASSSGTGGNTEAFF.

The table lists this clonotype with many counts. V gene TRBV11-2 combines with J gene TRBJ2-1; D is ambiguous. The V end lost 4 bases, the J end lost 9 bases, and 10 bases lay between the germline ends. The CDR3 runs to 12 residues. In germline, CDR1 is SGHAT, CDR2 FQNNGV. The CDR3 region is CASSYQASEQFF. CDR3 in DNA: TGTGCCAGCAGCTATCAAGCGAGTGAGCAGTTCTTC.

This clonotype was counted between two and nine times. The chain employs TRBV13 and TRBJ2-3; 9 bases match TRBD2. V shed 5 bases, J shed 5 bases, and the junction held 8 bases outside the gene matches. This CDR3 spans 15 amino acids. CDR1 PRHDT and CDR2 FYEKMQ come from the germline V gene (reference sequence). CDR3 coding DNA: TGTGCCAGCAGCCCGCCCGCGGGGGGGATAGATACGCAGTATTTT. This codes for CASSPPAGGIDTQYF.

The chain uses TRBV20-1 and TRBJ1-5; D remains unclear. Germline V gene sequence: CDR1 DFQATT, CDR2 SNEGSKA (reference sequence). The V end was cut by 0 bases, the J end by 2 bases, with 14 bases between. This CDR3 spans 16 amino acids. In DNA, the CDR3 is TGCAGTGCTAGAGATCGGGGATCATTAGGCAATCAGCCCCAGCATTTT. This codes for CSARDRGSLGNQPQHF.

This clonotype was detected a few times. This chain connects TRBV20-1 to TRBJ2-1, with 7 nucleotides matching TRBD2. J gave up 3 bases and V 1 base, and 6 bases lay outside the gene matches. The germline V gene has CDR1 DFQATT and CDR2 SNEGSKA (reference sequence). The CDR3 sequence is 15 residues long. The chain's CDR3 is CSARVFRDYYNEQFF. The CDR3 coding sequence is TGCAGTGCTAGAGTCTTCCGGGACTACTACAATGAGCAGTTCTTC.

A few counts support this clonotype. The chain joins TRBV25-1 to TRBJ2-5, with D unclear. The length of the CDR3 is 13 residues. Trimming left V 3 bases short and J 3 bases short, with 8 bases between. Germline V gene lookup returns CDR1 MGHDK and CDR2 SYGVNS. CDR3 sequence: CASSDANEETQYF. The CDR3 DNA follows: TGTGCCAGCAGTGATGCGAACGAAGAGACCCAGTACTTC.